This T cell receptor (beta chain) was captured in a study of T cells in women clearing cervical HPV infection. In the study overall: Cases were women with histologically confirmed HPV16-related CIN3 or worse, including a couple of invasive cancers. Case blood was drawn when the lesion was first found; control blood after infection became undetectable.

On this clone itself: Coverage ceases 3 residues before the CDR3 finishes, and the germline J gene fills in the end.

TCRdb's copy holds only in-frame clones and misses some; the assay was immunoSEQ multiplex PCR. The sample holds 15,000 to 20,000 clones. The CDR3 loop spans 11 amino acids. In germline, CDR1 is DFQATT, CDR2 SNEGSKA (reference sequence). Trimming removed 6 bases at V and 2 bases at J, with 7 bases between. The clonotype was recovered from a woman aged 18 to 75 with a cervical HPV16 infection that either progressed to CIN3+ or cleared (not recorded which). Sequencing used blood buffy coat. This rearrangement joins TRBV20-1 to TRBJ2-5; TRBD2 might be the D (5 bases). The sequenced CDR3 bases are TGCAGTGCACGGGGTCAAGAGACC. Its translation: CSARGQET. The entire CDR3 protein is CSARGQETQYF.